The present entry profiles one T cell receptor beta chain with its context. There are a few counts of this clonotype. Its antigen is still unknown. Per-nucleotide qualities are absent, and no much larger clonotype sits a single base away. Hyperthyroidism patients were aged 18 to 65 years and newly diagnosed, with disease duration of less than 2 months. Patients with uncontrolled infections, other autoimmune diseases, pregnancy or lactation were excluded. Diagnoses were based on clinical symptoms, serum thyroxine and TRAb, thyroid ultrasound and orbital computed tomography. Blood from progressor patients was drawn when they were first diagnosed with hyperthyroidism, before any ophthalmopathy symptoms appeared. Ficoll-Paque density gradient centrifugation was used to isolate PBMCs from about 10 ml of fresh peripheral blood. Patients classed as progressors first received a Graves' hyperthyroidism diagnosis and then went on to develop ophthalmopathy during follow-up. Total RNA was extracted with Trizol reagent, and quality was checked on an Agilent 2100 Bioanalyzer.

The sample is drawn from a study of T cells in Graves' hyperthyroidism and ophthalmopathy (dated by TCRdb to about 2019). For the wider study: Peripheral blood was collected at initial diagnosis, before any treatment. To identify TCR V-J signatures that set the groups apart, the researchers used a discovery cohort of more than 95 patients, made up of roughly 45 with Graves' ophthalmopathy and about 55 with stable Graves' hyperthyroidism. Whether ophthalmopathy could be predicted prospectively was tested in an independent validation cohort made up of about 18 hyperthyroidism patients plus 17 patients who later progressed to ophthalmopathy. For training and testing, the 80 to 100 patients in the discovery cohort were randomly divided in a 7:3 ratio. In addition, the study compared T-cell repertoires in thyroid tissue and in blood from roughly six Graves' hyperthyroidism patients. After sampling, hyperthyroidism patients received methimazole starting at 30 mg daily, and ophthalmopathy patients received high-dose intravenous methylprednisolone. According to the paper, TCR Vbeta CDR3 sequencing was carried out on 135 peripheral blood samples, which came from under 50 ophthalmopathy, 80 or so hyperthyroidism and some 17 progressor patients.

The TCR beta CDR3 regions were amplified from the RNA transcripts. A first-round RT-PCR of the TCR CDR3 used the HTBI primer set with the Qiagen OneStep RT-PCR kit. The libraries were constructed in a second round of multiplex PCR and then size-selected and purified. The libraries were sequenced on an Illumina HiSeq2000 using paired-end 100 bp reads. The authors' pipeline ran thus. Raw data were processed with SOAPnuke, discarding reads with adapters, uncalled bases, mean Phred below 15, or no exact constant-primer or identifier match. COPE v1.2.5 was used to merge high-quality paired reads, and clonotypes were defined as unique nucleotide sequences. MiTCR v1.1 was used to align clonotypes to the IMGT TRBV, TRBD and TRBJ reference segments. The analysis was restricted to V-J combinations with a frequency above 0.0001, which together covered 99.2% of the repertoires. The TCS score was defined as F50 (clonal expansion) divided by E x V (chaos), with BLOSUM62-based TCRdist calculated between CDR3 peptides within each V-J. Welch's t-statistics and random forest reduced several hundred V-J features to roughly 13, which were used in a naive Bayes classifier (R e1071). Through fastp at Q25 and MiXCR, TCRdb rebuilt clones from the public reads, retaining in-frame beta chains. CDR3 protein sequences are deduplicated, and each keeps its most common genes and DNA. These V and J calls rely on TCRdb rather than the paper's analysis. In all, the sample holds 130,000 or so distinct CDR3 sequences, and approximately 24% of those were seen once. Jointly, the top ten make up 65% to 80% of the sample.

The research as a whole found: Blood samples also contained most of the expanded thyroid clonotypes (frequency above 0.001), which suggests that blood repertoires may reflect thyroid immune responses. Sample size was not statistically predetermined, and blinding of investigators to group allocation was not performed. In validation, the model predicted progression to ophthalmopathy with 55% to 71% sensitivity and roughly 75% specificity, a median of 6.5 months before onset. Ophthalmopathy was separated from stable hyperthyroidism by a 13 V-J signature model, with 87.88% sensitivity and roughly 81% specificity obtained in cross-validation and 80%/75% obtained in testing.

V sheds 6 bases and J sheds 0 bases, leaving 16 bases between their ends. The germline V gene (reference sequence) specifies DFQATT as CDR1 and SNEGSKA as CDR2. From the cysteine up to the phenylalanine, the CDR3 has a length of 15 residues. The read is trimmed to its CDR3 DNA, 45 bases read in frame from base 1. Sample: blood. The rearranged segments are TRBV20-1 and TRBJ2-3; a confident D gene designation cannot be given. The source is a woman between 45 and 65 years old with Graves' hyperthyroidism that later progressed to Graves' ophthalmopathy. The CDR3 region: CSALILSESTDTQYF. The DNA sequence follows: TGCAGTGCCCTGATTCTTTCGGAAAGCACAGATACGCAGTATTTT.